Here is one TCR beta chain with its context. This sample was taken from a study of blood T cell repertoires in COVID-19. Study-wide context: Sites in the United States, Italy and Spain provided acute and convalescent COVID-19 samples.

The germline CDR1 and CDR2 sequences are SGHRS and YFSETQ. This CDR3 has 14 amino acids. Trimming shortened V by 0 bases and J by 4 bases, and 9 bases separated the two germline ends. TCRdb's copy holds only in-frame clones and misses some; the assay was immunoSEQ multiplex PCR. The sample records about 110,000 clones, 76% being singletons. The specimen sequenced was peripheral blood. The chain couples TRBV5-1 to TRBJ2-3; D gene unclear. This receptor was identified in a man at least 80 years old with COVID-19, enrolled during active disease. The CDR3 spells CASSLVVAPDTQYF. The DNA for the CDR3 is TGCGCCAGCAGCTTGGTGGTAGCCCCAGATACGCAGTATTTT.